This T cell receptor (beta chain) was identified in a study of fetal regulatory T cell absence and autoimmunity. Study-level points and caveats: In IPEX syndrome, oligoclonal enrichment was read as supporting prenatal antigen-driven autoimmunity in the pancreas. Some top pancreas TCR clones were over 90-fold enriched versus cord blood.

TCRdb keeps only in-frame clones here, not all; method: immunoSEQ multiplex PCR. The data hold about 46,000 clones, with roughly 83% observed a single time. Germline CDR1 reads SGHVS; CDR2 reads FNYEAQ. The V segment lost 0 bases and the J segment 6 bases; nucleotides outside the gene matches: 4. The CDR3 is 16 residues long. Note on this clone: The antigen is unknown.

The specimen sequenced was cord blood. The clonotype originates from a newborn boy with IPEX syndrome. The chain has TRBV7-6 and TRBJ2-1, with 11 bases matching TRBD2. This CDR3 reads CASSLAGLAASNEQFF. The CDR3, as DNA: TGTGCCAGCAGCTTAGCGGGACTAGCGGCTTCCAATGAGCAGTTCTTC.